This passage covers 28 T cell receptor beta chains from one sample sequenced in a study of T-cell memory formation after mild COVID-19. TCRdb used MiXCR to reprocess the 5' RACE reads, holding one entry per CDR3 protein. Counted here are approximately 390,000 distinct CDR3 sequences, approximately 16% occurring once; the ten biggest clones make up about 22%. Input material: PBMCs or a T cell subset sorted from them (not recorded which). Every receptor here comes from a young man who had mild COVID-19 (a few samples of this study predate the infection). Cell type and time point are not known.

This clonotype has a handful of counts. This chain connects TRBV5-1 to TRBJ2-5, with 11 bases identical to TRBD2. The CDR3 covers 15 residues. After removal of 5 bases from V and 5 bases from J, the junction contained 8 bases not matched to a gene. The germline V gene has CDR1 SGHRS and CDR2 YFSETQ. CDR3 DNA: TGCGCCAGCAGGGATCTAGCGGGGGGTACGGAGACCCAGTACTTC. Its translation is CASRDLAGGTETQYF.

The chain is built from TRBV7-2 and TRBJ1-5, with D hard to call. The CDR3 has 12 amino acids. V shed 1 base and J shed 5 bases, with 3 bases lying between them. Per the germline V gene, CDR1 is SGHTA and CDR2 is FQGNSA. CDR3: CASSLDYQPQHF. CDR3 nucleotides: TGTGCCAGCAGCTTAGACTATCAGCCCCAGCATTTT.

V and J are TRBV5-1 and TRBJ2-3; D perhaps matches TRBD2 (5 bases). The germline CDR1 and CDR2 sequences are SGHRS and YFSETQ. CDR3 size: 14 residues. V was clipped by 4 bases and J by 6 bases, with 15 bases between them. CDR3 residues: CASSLLPGEDTQYF. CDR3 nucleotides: TGCGCCAGCAGCCTGCTACCCGGGGAGGATACGCAGTATTTT. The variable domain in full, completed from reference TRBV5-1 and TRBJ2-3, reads KAGVTQTPRYLIKTRGQQVTLSCSPISGHRSVSWYQQTPGQGLQFLFEYFSETQRNKGNFPGRFSGRQFSNSRSEMNVSTLELGDSALYLCASSLLPGEDTQYFGPGTRLTVL.

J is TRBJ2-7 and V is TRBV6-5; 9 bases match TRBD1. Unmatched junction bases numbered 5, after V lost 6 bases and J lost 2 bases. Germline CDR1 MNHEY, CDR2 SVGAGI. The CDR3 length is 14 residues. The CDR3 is CASSQDRGTYEQYF. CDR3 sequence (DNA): TGTGCCAGCAGCCAGGACAGGGGAACCTACGAGCAGTACTTC.

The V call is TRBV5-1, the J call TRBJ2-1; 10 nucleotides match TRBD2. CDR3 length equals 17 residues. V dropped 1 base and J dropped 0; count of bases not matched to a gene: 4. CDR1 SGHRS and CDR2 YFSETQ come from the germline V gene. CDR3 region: CASSLLAGVSSYNEQFF. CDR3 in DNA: TGCGCCAGCAGCTTGCTAGCGGGGGTGAGCTCCTACAATGAGCAGTTCTTC. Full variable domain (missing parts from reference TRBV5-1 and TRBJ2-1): KAGVTQTPRYLIKTRGQQVTLSCSPISGHRSVSWYQQTPGQGLQFLFEYFSETQRNKGNFPGRFSGRQFSNSRSEMNVSTLELGDSALYLCASSLLAGVSSYNEQFFGPGTRLTVL.

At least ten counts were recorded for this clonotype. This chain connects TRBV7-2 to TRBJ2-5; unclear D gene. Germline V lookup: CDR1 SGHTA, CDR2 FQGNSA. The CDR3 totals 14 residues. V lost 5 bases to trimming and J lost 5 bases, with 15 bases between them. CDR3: CASSPGEVRETQYF. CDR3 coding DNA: TGTGCCAGCAGCCCTGGCGAGGTTCGGGAGACCCAGTACTTC.

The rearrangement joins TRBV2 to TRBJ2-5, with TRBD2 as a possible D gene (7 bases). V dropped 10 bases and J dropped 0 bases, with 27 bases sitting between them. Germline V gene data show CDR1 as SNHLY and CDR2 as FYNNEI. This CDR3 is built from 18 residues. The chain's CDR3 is CATSLGGGPSAYQETQYF. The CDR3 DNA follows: TGTGCCACCTCCTTGGGCGGGGGCCCCTCGGCATACCAAGAGACCCAGTACTTC. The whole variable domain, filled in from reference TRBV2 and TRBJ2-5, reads EPEVTQTPSHQVTQMGQEVILRCVPISNHLYFYWYRQILGQKVEFLVSFYNNEISEKSEIFDDQFSVERPDGSNFTLKIRSTKLEDSAMYFCATSLGGGPSAYQETQYFGPGTRLLVL.

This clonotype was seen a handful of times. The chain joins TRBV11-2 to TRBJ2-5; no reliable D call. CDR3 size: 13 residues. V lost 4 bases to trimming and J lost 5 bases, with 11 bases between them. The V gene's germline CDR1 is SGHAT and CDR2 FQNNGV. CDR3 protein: CASSSPRDETQYF. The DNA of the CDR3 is TGTGCCAGCAGCTCCCCTAGGGATGAGACCCAGTACTTC.

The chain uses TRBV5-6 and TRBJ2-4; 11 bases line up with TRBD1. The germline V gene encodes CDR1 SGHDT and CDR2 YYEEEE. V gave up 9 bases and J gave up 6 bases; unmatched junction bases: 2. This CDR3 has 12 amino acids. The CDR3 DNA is TGTGCCACCGGGACAGGGGGAAACATTCAGTACTTC. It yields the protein CATGTGGNIQYF.

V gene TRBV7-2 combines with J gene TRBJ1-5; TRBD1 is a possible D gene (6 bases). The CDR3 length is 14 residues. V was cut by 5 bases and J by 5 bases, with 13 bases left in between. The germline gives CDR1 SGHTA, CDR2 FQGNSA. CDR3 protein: CASSLRGGDQPQHF. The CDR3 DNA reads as TGTGCCAGCAGCCTCAGGGGAGGGGATCAGCCCCAGCATTTT.

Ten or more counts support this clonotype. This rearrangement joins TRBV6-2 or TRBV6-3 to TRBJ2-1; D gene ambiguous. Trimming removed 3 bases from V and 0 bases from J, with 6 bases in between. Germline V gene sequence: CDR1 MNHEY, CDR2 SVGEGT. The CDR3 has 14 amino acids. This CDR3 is CASSYTISYNEQFF. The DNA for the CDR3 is TGTGCCAGCAGTTATACTATCTCCTACAATGAGCAGTTCTTC.

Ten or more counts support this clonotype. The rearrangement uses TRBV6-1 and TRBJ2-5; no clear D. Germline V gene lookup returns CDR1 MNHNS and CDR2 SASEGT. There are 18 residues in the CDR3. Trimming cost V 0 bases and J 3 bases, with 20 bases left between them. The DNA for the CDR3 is TGTGCCAGCAGTGAAGCGTTTTTGAAGGCCGACAAAGAAGAGACCCAGTACTTC. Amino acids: CASSEAFLKADKEETQYF.

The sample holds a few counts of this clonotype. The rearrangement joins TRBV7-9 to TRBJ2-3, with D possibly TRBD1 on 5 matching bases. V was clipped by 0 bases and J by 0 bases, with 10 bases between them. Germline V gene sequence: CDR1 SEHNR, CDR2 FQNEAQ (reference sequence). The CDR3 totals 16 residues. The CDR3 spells CASSLATGASTDTQYF. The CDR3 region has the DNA TGTGCCAGCAGCTTAGCAACAGGAGCTAGCACAGATACGCAGTATTTT.

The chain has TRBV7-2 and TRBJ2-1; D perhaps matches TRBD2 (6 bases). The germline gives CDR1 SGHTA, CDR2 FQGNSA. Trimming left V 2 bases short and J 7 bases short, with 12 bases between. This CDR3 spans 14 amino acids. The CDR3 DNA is TGTGCCAGCAGCTTATGGGGACGGGGGAATGAGCAGTTCTTC. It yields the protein CASSLWGRGNEQFF.

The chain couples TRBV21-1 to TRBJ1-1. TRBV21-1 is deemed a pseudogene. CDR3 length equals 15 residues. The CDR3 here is CASSKVLRGITEAFF. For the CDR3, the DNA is TGTGCCAGCAGCAAAGTCCTACGGGGTATCACTGAAGCTTTCTTT.

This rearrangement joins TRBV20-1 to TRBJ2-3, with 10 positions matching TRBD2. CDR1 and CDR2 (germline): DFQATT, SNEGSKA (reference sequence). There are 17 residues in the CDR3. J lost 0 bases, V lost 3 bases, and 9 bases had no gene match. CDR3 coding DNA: TGCAGTGCTAGTAGTGGGTCTAGCGGGGGTAGCACAGATACGCAGTATTTT. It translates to CSASSGSSGGSTDTQYF.

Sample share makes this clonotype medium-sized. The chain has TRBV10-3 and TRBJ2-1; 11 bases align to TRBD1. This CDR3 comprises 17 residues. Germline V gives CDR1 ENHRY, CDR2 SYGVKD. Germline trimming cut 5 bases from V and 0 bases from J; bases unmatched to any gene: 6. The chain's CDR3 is CAISSSGTGGSYNEQFF. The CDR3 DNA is TGTGCCATCAGTTCCTCCGGGACAGGGGGCTCCTACAATGAGCAGTTCTTC.

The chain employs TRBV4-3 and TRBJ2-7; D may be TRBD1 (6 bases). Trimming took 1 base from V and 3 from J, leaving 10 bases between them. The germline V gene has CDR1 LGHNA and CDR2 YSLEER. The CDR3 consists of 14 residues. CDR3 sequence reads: CASSQATGYYEQYF. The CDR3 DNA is TGCGCCAGCAGCCAAGCAACAGGGTACTACGAGCAGTACTTC.

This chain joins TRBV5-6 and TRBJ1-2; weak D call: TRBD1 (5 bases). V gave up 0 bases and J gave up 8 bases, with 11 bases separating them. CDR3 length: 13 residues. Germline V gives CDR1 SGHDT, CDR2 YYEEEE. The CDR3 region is CASSLGRGRGYTF. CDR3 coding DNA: TGTGCCAGCAGCTTGGGAAGGGGCCGAGGCTACACCTTC.

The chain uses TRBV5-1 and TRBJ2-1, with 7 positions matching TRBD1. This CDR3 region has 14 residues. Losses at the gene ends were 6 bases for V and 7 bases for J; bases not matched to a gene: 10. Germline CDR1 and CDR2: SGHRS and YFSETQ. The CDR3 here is CASTQQGFGNEQFF. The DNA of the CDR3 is TGCGCCAGCACCCAACAGGGGTTTGGGAATGAGCAGTTCTTC.

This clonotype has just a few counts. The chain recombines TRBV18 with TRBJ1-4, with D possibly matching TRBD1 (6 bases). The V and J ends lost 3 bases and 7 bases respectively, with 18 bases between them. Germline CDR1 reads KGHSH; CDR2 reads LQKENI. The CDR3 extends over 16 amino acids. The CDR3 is CASSPSYRVRGEKLFF. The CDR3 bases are TGTGCCAGCTCACCTTCCTACAGGGTGAGAGGTGAAAAACTGTTTTTT.

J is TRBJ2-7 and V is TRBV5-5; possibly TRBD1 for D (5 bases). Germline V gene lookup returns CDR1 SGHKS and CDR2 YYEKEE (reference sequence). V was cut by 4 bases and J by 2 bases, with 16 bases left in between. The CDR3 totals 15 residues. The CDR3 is CASSQLTGSTYEQYF. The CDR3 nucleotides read TGTGCCAGCAGCCAACTCACAGGAAGCACCTACGAGCAGTACTTC.

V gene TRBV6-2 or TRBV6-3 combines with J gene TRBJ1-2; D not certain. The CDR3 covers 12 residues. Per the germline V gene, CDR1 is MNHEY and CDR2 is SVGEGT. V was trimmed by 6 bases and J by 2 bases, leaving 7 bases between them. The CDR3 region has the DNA TGTGCCAGCAGGGATTACAACTATGGCTACACCTTC. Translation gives CASRDYNYGYTF.

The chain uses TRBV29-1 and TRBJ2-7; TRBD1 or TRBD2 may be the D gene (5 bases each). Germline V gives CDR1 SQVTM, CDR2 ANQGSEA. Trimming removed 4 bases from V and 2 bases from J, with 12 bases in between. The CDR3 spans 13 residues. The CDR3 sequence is CSVVPGTTYEQYF. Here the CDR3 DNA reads TGCAGCGTTGTTCCGGGGACGACCTACGAGCAGTACTTC.

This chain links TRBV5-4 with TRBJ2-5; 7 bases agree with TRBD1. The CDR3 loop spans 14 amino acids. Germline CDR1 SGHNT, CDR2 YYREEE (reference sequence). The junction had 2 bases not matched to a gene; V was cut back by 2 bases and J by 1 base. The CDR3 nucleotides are TGTGCCAGCAGCTTCCAGGGGGTCCAAGAGACCCAGTACTTC. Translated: CASSFQGVQETQYF.

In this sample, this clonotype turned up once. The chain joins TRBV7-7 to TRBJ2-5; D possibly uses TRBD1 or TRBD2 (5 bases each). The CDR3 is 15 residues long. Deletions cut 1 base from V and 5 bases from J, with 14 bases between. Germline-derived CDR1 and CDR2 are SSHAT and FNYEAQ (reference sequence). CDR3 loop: CASSLGGDRRETQYF. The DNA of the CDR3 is TGTGCCAGCAGCTTAGGAGGGGACCGGAGGGAGACCCAGTACTTC.

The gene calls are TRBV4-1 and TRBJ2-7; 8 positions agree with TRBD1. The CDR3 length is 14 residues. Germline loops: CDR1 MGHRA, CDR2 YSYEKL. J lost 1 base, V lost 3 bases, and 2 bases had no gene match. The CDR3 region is CASSHRTGSYEQYV. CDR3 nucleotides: TGCGCCAGCAGCCATAGGACAGGGTCCTACGAGCAGTACGTC.

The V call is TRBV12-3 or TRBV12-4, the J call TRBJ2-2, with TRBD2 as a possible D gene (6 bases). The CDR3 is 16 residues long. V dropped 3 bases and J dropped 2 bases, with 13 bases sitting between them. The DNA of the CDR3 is TGTGCCAGCAGTTTCGATGGGGGAGGCAACACCGGGGAGCTGTTTTTT. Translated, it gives CASSFDGGGNTGELFF.